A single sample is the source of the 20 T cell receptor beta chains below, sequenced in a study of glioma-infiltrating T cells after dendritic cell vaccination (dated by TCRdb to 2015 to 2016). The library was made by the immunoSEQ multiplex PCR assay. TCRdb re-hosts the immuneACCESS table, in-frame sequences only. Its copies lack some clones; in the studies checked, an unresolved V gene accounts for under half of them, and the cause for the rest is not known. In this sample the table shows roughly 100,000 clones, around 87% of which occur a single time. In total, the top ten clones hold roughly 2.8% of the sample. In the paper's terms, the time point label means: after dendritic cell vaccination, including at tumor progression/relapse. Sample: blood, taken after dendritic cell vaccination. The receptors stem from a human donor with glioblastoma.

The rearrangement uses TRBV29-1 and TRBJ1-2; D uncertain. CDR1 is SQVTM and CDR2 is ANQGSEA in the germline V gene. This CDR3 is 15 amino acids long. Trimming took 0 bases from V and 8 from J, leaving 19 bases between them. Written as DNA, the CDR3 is TGCAGCGTTGAAGATGGCAGCTCCCGGGAGCGGGGCTACACCTTC. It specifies CSVEDGSSRERGYTF.

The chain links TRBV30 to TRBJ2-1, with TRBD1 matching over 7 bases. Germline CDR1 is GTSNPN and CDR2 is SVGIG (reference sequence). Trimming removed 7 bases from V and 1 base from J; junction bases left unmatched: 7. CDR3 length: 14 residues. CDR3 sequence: CALNRGRSYNEQFF. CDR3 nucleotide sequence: TGTGCCTTGAACAGGGGCCGGTCCTACAATGAGCAGTTCTTC.

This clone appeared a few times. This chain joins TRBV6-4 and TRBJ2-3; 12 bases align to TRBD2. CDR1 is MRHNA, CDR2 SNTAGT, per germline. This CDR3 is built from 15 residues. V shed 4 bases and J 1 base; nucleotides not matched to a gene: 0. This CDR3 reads CASSGTSGGTDTQYF. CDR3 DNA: TGTGCCAGCAGTGGGACTAGCGGGGGCACAGATACGCAGTATTTT.

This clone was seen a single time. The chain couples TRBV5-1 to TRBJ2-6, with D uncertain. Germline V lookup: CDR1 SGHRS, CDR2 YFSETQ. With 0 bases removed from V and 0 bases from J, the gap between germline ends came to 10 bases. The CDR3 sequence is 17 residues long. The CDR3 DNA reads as TGCGCCAGCAGCTTGGGGCGTCGGAGCTCTGGGGCCAACGTCCTGACTTTC. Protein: CASSLGRRSSGANVLTF.

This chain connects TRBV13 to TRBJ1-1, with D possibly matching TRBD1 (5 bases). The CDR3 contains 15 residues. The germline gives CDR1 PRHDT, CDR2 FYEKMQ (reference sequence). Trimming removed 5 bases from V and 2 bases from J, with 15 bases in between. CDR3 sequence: CASSLRQQTNTEAFF. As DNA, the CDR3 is TGTGCCAGCAGCCTAAGACAGCAAACTAACACTGAAGCTTTCTTT. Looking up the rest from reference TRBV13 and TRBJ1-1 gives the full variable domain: AAGVIQSPRHLIKEKRETATLKCYPIPRHDTVYWYQQGPGQDPQFLISFYEKMQSDKGSIPDRFSAQQFSDYHSELNMSSLELGDSALYFCASSLRQQTNTEAFFGQGTRLTVV.

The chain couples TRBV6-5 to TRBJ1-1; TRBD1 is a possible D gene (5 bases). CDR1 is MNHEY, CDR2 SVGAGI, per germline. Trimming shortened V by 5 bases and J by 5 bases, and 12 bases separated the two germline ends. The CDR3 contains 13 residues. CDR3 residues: CASSLRVETEAFF. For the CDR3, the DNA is TGTGCCAGCAGTCTCAGGGTGGAGACTGAAGCTTTCTTT.

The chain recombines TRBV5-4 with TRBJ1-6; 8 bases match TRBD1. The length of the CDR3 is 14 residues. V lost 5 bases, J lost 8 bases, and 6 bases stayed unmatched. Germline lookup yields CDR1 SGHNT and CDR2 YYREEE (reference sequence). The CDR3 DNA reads TGTGCCAGCAGGCCGCAGGGGGCAGATTCACCCCTCCACTTT. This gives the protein CASRPQGADSPLHF.

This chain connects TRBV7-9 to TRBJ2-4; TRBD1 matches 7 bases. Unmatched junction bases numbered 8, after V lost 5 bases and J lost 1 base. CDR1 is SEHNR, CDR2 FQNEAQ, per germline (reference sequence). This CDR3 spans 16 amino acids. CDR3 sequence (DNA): TGTGCCAGCAGCGTGGACAGGTCGGGGGCCAAAAACATTCAGTACTTC. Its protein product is CASSVDRSGAKNIQYF.

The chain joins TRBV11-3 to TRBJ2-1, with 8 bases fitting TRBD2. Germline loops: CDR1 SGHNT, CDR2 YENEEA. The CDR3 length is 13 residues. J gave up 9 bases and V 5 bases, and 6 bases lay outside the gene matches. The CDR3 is CASSATGGSEQFF. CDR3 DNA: TGTGCCAGCAGCGCTACGGGGGGGTCTGAGCAGTTCTTC.

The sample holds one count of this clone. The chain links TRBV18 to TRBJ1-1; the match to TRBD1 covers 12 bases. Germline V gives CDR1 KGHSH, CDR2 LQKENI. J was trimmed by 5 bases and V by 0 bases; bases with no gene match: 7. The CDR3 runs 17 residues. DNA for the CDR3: TGTGCCAGCTCACCACCGACGGGACAGGGGGCGGGAACTGAAGCTTTCTTT. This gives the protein CASSPPTGQGAGTEAFF.

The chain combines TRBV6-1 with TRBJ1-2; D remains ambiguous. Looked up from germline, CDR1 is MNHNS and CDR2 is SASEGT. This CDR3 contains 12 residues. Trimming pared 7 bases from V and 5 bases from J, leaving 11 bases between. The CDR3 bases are TGTGCCAGCATGGAGGGAATTTATGGCTACACCTTC. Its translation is CASMEGIYGYTF.

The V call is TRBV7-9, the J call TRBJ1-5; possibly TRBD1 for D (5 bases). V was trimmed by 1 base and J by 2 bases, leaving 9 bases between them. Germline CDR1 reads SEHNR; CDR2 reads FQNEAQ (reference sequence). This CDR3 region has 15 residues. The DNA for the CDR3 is TGTGCCAGCAGCTTAGGGTCACAGGGCAATCAGCCCCAGCATTTT. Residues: CASSLGSQGNQPQHF.

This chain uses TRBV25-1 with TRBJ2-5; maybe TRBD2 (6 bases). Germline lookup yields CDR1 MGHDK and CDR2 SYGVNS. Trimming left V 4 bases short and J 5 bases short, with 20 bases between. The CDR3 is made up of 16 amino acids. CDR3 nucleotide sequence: TGTGCCAGCAGTGCTATAGGGAAACCTCGGGAGGAGACCCAGTACTTC. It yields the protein CASSAIGKPREETQYF.

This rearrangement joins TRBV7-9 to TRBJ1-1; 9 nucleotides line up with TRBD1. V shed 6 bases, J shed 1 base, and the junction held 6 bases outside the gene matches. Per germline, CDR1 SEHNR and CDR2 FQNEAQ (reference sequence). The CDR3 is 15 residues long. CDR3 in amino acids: CASRETGGANTEAFF. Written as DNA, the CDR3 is TGTGCCAGCAGGGAAACAGGGGGCGCGAACACTGAAGCTTTCTTT.

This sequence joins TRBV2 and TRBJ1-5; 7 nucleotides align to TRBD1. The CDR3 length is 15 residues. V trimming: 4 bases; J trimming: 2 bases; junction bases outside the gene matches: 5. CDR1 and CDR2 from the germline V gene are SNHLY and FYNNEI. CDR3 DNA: TGTGCCAGCAGTGTCAAGGGGGCTGGCAATCAGCCCCAGCATTTT. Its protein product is CASSVKGAGNQPQHF.

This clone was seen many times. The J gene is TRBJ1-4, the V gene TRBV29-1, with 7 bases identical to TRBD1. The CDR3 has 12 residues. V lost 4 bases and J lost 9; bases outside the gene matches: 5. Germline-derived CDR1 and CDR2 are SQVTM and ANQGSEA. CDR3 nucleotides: TGCAGCGTTGGAGGGGGCGCGCAAAAACTGTTTTTT. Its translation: CSVGGGAQKLFF.

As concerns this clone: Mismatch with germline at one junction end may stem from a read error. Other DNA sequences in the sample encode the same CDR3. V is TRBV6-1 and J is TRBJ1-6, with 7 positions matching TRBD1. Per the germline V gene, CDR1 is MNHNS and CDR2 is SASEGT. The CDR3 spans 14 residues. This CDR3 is CASMGQGGNSPLHF. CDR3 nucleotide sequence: TGTGCCAGCATGGGTCAGGGGGGTAATTCCCCCCTCCACTTT.

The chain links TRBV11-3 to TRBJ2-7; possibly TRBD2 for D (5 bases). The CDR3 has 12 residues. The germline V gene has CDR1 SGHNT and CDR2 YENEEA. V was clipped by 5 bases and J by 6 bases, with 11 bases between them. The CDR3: CASSQEGVEQYF. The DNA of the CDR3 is TGTGCCAGCAGCCAAGAGGGAGTCGAGCAGTACTTC.

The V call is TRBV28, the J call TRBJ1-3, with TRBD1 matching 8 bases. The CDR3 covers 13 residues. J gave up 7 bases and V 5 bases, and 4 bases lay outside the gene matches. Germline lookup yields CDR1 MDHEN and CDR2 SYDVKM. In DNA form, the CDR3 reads TGTGCCAGCAGTCCAGGGGGCGCCAACACCATATATTTT. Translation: CASSPGGANTIYF.

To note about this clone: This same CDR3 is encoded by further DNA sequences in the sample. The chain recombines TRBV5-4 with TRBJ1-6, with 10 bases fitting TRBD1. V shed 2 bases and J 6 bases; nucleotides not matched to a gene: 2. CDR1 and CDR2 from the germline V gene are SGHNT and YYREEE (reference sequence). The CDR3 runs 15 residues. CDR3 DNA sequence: TGTGCCAGCAGCTTCCGACAGGGGGCTAATTCACCCCTCCACTTT. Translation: CASSFRQGANSPLHF.